These 3 T cell receptor beta chains share one sample of origin, sequenced in a study of T cell changes during pregnancy in multiple sclerosis. Repertoires were generated with immunoSEQ multiplex PCR, while TCRdb's copy carries only in-frame clones and drops some. This table has around 39,000 clones, around 93% appearing once. Sample: CD8+ T cells from peripheral blood mononuclear cells, taken before pregnancy. The receptors derive from a female donor with multiple sclerosis, enrolled in a pregnancy study.

In this sample, this clone turned up once. V usage is TRBV28 and J usage is TRBJ1-5, with D perhaps TRBD1 (5 bases). Trimming cost V 5 bases and J 0 bases, with 14 bases left between them. Germline V gene sequence: CDR1 MDHEN, CDR2 SYDVKM. The CDR3 has 16 amino acids. This CDR3 reads CASSMTVGGSNQPQHF. The CDR3 DNA is TGTGCCAGCAGTATGACAGTGGGGGGTAGCAATCAGCCCCAGCATTTT.

This chain connects TRBV27 to TRBJ1-5; maybe TRBD1 (5 bases). V shed 6 bases and J shed 6 bases, with 15 bases lying between them. The CDR3 covers 14 residues. In germline, CDR1 is MNHEY, CDR2 SMNVEV (reference sequence). CDR3 in amino acids: CASSDAGGLQPQHF. CDR3 sequence (DNA): TGTGCCAGCAGCGACGCGGGGGGACTTCAGCCCCAGCATTTT.

The rearrangement links TRBV9 to TRBJ2-3, with TRBD1 matching 11 bases. The CDR3 totals 16 residues. Trimming took 3 bases from V and 4 from J; bases not matched to a gene: 7. From germline, CDR1 is SGDLS and CDR2 YYNGEE. This chain's CDR3 is CASSDADRGPPDTQYF. In nucleotides, the CDR3 is TGTGCCAGCAGCGATGCGGACAGGGGGCCCCCAGATACGCAGTATTTT. Full variable domain (rest looked up from reference TRBV9 and TRBJ2-3): DSGVTQTPKHLITATGQRVTLRCSPRSGDLSVYWYQQSLDQGLQFLIQYYNGEERAKGNILERFSAQQFPDLHSELNLSSLELGDSALYFCASSDADRGPPDTQYFGPGTRLTVL.